The clone carrying this T cell receptor beta chain was counted many times. Its antigen is undetermined. This sample is part of a study of T cells after posttransplantation cyclophosphamide. Study-level results: Later blood repertoires were often dominated by clones from the donor CD8+ memory compartment. Tissue-infiltrating T cells from skin or gut overlapped little with blood T cells.

The data were produced by immunoSEQ multiplex PCR, yet TCRdb's version contains in-frame clones alone and is incomplete. The sample contains about 39,000 clones, none of them singletons. Peripheral blood was collected from the related graft donor on the marrow donation day. This CDR3 spans 13 amino acids. Germline V gives CDR1 SGHRS, CDR2 YFSETQ. Trimming cost V 2 bases and J 6 bases; bases outside gene matches: 1. The sample comprised PBMCs. This receptor was identified in a woman between 45 and 60 years old in good health and a related stem cell transplant donor. This chain links TRBV5-1 with TRBJ1-2, with 10 bases that match TRBD1. For the CDR3, the DNA is TGCGCCAGCAGCTTCGGGACAGGGGATGGCTACACCTTC. It codes for CASSFGTGDGYTF.